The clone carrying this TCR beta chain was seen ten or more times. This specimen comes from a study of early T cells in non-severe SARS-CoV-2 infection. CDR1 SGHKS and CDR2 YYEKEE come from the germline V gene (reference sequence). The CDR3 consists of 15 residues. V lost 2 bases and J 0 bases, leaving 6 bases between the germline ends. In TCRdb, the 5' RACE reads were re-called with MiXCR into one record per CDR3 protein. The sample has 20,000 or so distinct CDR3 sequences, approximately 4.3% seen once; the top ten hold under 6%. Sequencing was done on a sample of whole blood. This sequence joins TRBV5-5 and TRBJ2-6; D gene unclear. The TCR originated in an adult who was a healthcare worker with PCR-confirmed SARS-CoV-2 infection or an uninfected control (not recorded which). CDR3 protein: CASSFADSGANVLTF. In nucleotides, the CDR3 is TGTGCCAGCAGCTTTGCGGACTCTGGGGCCAACGTCCTGACTTTC.